This passage covers 18 T cell receptor beta chains from one sample sequenced in a study of blood T cell repertoires in COVID-19. The method was immunoSEQ multiplex PCR; TCRdb's version includes in-frame clones alone and lacks a portion of them. The sample records 310,000 or so clones, 70% to 90% being singletons. Sequences were obtained from PBMCs or T cells enriched from blood (not recorded which). These receptors originate from a woman aged 25 to 45 who had recovered from COVID-19.

The chain links TRBV30 to TRBJ2-7, with 10 nucleotides matching TRBD1. The CDR3 totals 14 residues. CDR1 is GTSNPN, CDR2 SVGIG, per germline (reference sequence). V was clipped by 2 bases and J by 4 bases; unmatched bases: 5. The CDR3 DNA reads as TGTGCCTGGAGTTCAGGGACAGGGGCTTACGAGCAGTACTTC. This gives the protein CAWSSGTGAYEQYF.

The chain carries TRBV27 and TRBJ1-1, with 7 positions matching TRBD1. CDR1 is MNHEY and CDR2 is SMNVEV in the germline V gene (reference sequence). The V segment lost 5 bases and the J segment 1 base; nucleotides outside the gene matches: 7. The CDR3 covers 15 residues. This chain's CDR3 is CASSLGAGGNTEAFF. CDR3 DNA sequence: TGTGCCAGCAGTCTAGGGGCAGGGGGGAACACTGAAGCTTTCTTT.

DNA of the CDR3: TGTGCCAGCAGCCGGGATGACTACGAGCAGTACTTC. Its protein is CASSRDDYEQYF. This chain joins TRBV6-5 and TRBJ2-7, with D perhaps matching TRBD2 (5 bases). Germline V lookup: CDR1 MNHEY, CDR2 SVGAGI. V dropped 6 bases and J dropped 3 bases, with 9 bases sitting between them. The CDR3 runs to 12 residues.

The CDR3 coding sequence is TGTGCCAGCTCAAGACTCCCGGGACTAGCGGGGGAGAGCTCCTACAATGAGCAGTTCTTC. Amino acid sequence: CASSRLPGLAGESSYNEQFF. The rearrangement links TRBV18 to TRBJ2-1; 14 bases fit TRBD2. The J segment lost 0 bases and the V segment lost 5 bases, leaving 12 bases of the junction unmatched. Germline V gene sequence: CDR1 KGHSH, CDR2 LQKENI. This CDR3 comprises 20 residues.

The chain recombines TRBV5-4 with TRBJ2-7, with D maybe TRBD1 (5 bases). V was pared by 3 bases and J by 4 bases, with 29 bases between. This CDR3 contains 19 residues. Looked up from germline, CDR1 is SGHNT and CDR2 is YYREEE (reference sequence). The DNA for the CDR3 is TGTGCCAGCAGCTGGGGCGGCAGGGCCCGGATTCCTCTGTGGTACGAGCAGTACTTC. Protein: CASSWGGRARIPLWYEQYF.

The chain employs TRBV2 and TRBJ2-5; no definite D call. The V end lost 2 bases, the J end lost 2 bases, and 18 bases lay between the germline ends. This CDR3 comprises 17 residues. Looked up from germline, CDR1 is SNHLY and CDR2 is FYNNEI. The CDR3 reads CASSEFWPPTDQETQYF. The CDR3 nucleotides are TGTGCCAGCAGTGAATTTTGGCCCCCCACCGATCAAGAGACCCAGTACTTC.

The V call is TRBV6-1, the J call TRBJ1-6; weak D call: TRBD1 (6 bases). Trimming took off 3 bases at V and 0 bases at J, with 15 bases between the two ends. Germline CDR1 and CDR2: MNHNS and SASEGT. There are 18 residues in the CDR3. CDR3 region: CASSDRPAQGSYNSPLHF. The CDR3 region has the DNA TGTGCCAGCAGTGACCGTCCAGCACAGGGCTCCTATAATTCACCCCTCCACTTT.

V usage is TRBV25-1 and J usage is TRBJ1-2; TRBD1 agrees at 9 bases. The J segment lost 8 bases and the V segment lost 4 bases, leaving 14 bases of the junction unmatched. Germline V CDR1 and CDR2: MGHDK, SYGVNS. The CDR3 totals 16 residues. CDR3 DNA: TGTGCCAGCAGTGTTACCGGGACAGGGACCGTCGGGGGCTACACCTTC. Protein: CASSVTGTGTVGGYTF.

This chain links TRBV11-3 with TRBJ2-2; D is possibly TRBD1 (7 bases). CDR1 SGHNT and CDR2 YENEEA come from the germline V gene. The V gene lost 3 bases and the J gene lost 5 bases, with 10 bases spanning the gap. This CDR3 region has 14 residues. The DNA for the CDR3 is TGTGCCAGCAGCTTGCCAGGGGGGACCGGGGAGCTGTTTTTT. Translating it yields CASSLPGGTGELFF.

The chain uses TRBV4-3 and TRBJ1-2; maybe TRBD1 (5 bases). In germline, CDR1 is LGHNA, CDR2 YSLEER. The CDR3 loop spans 14 amino acids. Trimming shortened V by 3 bases and J by 4 bases, and 12 bases separated the two germline ends. Here the CDR3 reads CASSHMEDSYGYTF. DNA of the CDR3: TGCGCCAGCAGCCATATGGAAGACAGCTATGGCTACACCTTC.

This clone was observed a single time. The genes are TRBV5-1 and TRBJ2-6; TRBD2 might be the D (6 bases). The CDR3 runs 15 residues. Germline V gene lookup returns CDR1 SGHRS and CDR2 YFSETQ. Trimming left V 7 bases short and J 0 bases short, with 11 bases between. This CDR3 reads CASEEGVSGANVLTF. The CDR3, as DNA: TGCGCCAGCGAGGAGGGAGTCTCTGGGGCCAACGTCCTGACTTTC.

The chain is built from TRBV5-6 and TRBJ1-1, with 7 bases fitting TRBD1. The CDR3 totals 15 residues. Germline loops: CDR1 SGHDT, CDR2 YYEEEE. V lost 4 bases and J lost 0; bases outside the gene matches: 6. The DNA for the CDR3 is TGTGCCAGCAGCCCGGGGGACAGATTGAACACTGAAGCTTTCTTT. This sequence encodes CASSPGDRLNTEAFF.

This clone was counted once. The V call is TRBV6-5, the J call TRBJ2-7; TRBD2 matches at 8 bases. In germline, CDR1 is MNHEY, CDR2 SVGAGI. Trimming took 10 bases from V and 4 from J; bases not matched to a gene: 9. The CDR3 loop spans 13 amino acids. CDR3 coding DNA: TGTGCCACCCTCCGGGGGGGAGGGTACGAGCAGTACTTC. It codes for CATLRGGGYEQYF.

This chain joins TRBV3-1 (or the pseudogene TRBV3-2) and TRBJ1-5; tentatively, D is TRBD1 (6 bases). Germline-derived CDR1 and CDR2 are LGHDT and YNNKEL (reference sequence). The CDR3 runs 16 residues. Trimming removed 4 bases from V and 4 bases from J, with 17 bases in between. The CDR3 sequence is CASSPGIRGGNQPQHF. In DNA form, the CDR3 reads TGTGCCAGCAGCCCAGGTATCAGGGGCGGTAATCAGCCCCAGCATTTT.

The chain couples TRBV5-8 to TRBJ1-4, with D possibly matching TRBD1 (5 bases). V lost 0 bases to trimming and J lost 7 bases, with 19 bases between them. The CDR3 loop spans 17 amino acids. CDR1 and CDR2 (germline): SGHTS, YDEGEE. CDR3 nucleotides: TGTGCCAGCAGCTTGGGGGGGACTGGACGGTATCGTGAAAAACTGTTTTTT. Translation gives CASSLGGTGRYREKLFF.

The gene calls are TRBV6-5 and TRBJ1-5, with a weak D call TRBD1 (6 bases). This CDR3 region has 15 residues. V dropped 5 bases and J dropped 1 base, with 12 bases sitting between them. Germline assignment: CDR1 MNHEY and CDR2 SVGAGI. The CDR3 DNA sequence: TGTGCCAGCAGTACTACAGGGTTGAGCAATCAGCCCCAGCATTTT. It specifies CASSTTGLSNQPQHF.

The chain links TRBV5-1 to TRBJ1-3; D gene ambiguous. Germline CDR1 is SGHRS and CDR2 is YFSETQ. The V and J ends lost 0 bases and 5 bases respectively, with 15 bases between them. This CDR3 spans 16 amino acids. The CDR3 loop is CASSLAERGGRNTIYF. For the CDR3, the DNA is TGCGCCAGCAGCTTGGCCGAGCGGGGAGGAAGAAACACCATATATTTT.

J is TRBJ1-4 and V is TRBV11-3; a weak D match, TRBD1 (6 bases). Trimming stripped 2 bases from V and 5 bases from J, with 18 bases between. Germline loops: CDR1 SGHNT, CDR2 YENEEA. The CDR3 has 17 residues. The CDR3 protein is CASSLRSHDRKNEKLFF. In nucleotides, the CDR3 is TGTGCCAGCAGCTTAAGATCCCACGACAGGAAGAATGAAAAACTGTTTTTT. The variable domain in full, completed from reference TRBV11-3 and TRBJ1-4, reads EAGVVQSPRYKIIEKKQPVAFWCNPISGHNTLYWYLQNLGQGPELLIRYENEEAVDDSQLPKDRFSAERLKGVDSTLKIQPAELGDSAVYLCASSLRSHDRKNEKLFFGSGTQLSVL.